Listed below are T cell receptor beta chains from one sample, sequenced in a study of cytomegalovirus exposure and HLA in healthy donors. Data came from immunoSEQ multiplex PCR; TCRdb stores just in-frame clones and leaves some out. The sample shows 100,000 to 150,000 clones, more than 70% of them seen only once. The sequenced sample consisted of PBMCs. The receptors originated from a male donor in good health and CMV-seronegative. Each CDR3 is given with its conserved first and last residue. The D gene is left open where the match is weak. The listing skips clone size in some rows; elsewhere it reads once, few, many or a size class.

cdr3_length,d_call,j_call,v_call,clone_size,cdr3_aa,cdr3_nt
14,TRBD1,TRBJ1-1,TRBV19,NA,CASSIVWDSTEAFF,TGTGCCAGTAGTATAGTCTGGGACAGCACTGAAGCTTTCTTT
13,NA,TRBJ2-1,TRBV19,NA,CASSIVLADEQFF,TGTGCCAGTAGTATAGTACTAGCCGATGAGCAGTTCTTC
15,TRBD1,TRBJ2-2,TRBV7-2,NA,CASSSGQGYTGELFF,TGTGCCAGCAGCTCGGGACAGGGGTATACCGGGGAGCTGTTTTTT
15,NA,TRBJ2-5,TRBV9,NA,CASSVAGLNQETQYF,TGTGCCAGCAGCGTAGCCGGGTTGAACCAAGAGACCCAGTACTTC
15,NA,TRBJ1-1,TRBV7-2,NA,CASSFLSLMNTEAFF,TGTGCCAGCAGCTTTTTGAGTCTGATGAACACTGAAGCTTTCTTT
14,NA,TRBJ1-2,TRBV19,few,CASTPRGAQGGYTF,TGTGCCAGTACCCCCCGGGGGGCGCAGGGGGGCTACACCTTC
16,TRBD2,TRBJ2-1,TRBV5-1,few,CASSSNSGGAYNEQFF,TGCGCCAGCAGCTCGAACAGCGGGGGGGCCTACAATGAGCAGTTCTTC
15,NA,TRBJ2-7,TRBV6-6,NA,CASSRGTAYSYEQYF,TGTGCCAGCAGCCGCGGGACGGCCTACTCCTACGAGCAGTACTTC
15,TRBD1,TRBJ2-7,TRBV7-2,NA,CASSLGQGAMGEQYF,TGTGCCAGCAGCTTGGGACAGGGGGCTATGGGCGAGCAGTACTTC
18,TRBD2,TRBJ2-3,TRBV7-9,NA,CASSLVARSGGDQDTQYF,TGTGCCAGCAGCTTAGTTGCGCGAAGCGGGGGGGATCAAGATACGCAGTATTTT
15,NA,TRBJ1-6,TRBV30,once,CAWGRGMAYNSPLHF,TGTGCCTGGGGGCGGGGTATGGCCTATAATTCACCCCTCCACTTT
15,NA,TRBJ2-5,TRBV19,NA,CASSMGASLQETQYF,TGTGCCAGTAGTATGGGAGCTAGCTTACAAGAGACCCAGTACTTC
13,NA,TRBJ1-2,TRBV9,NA,CASSIARGYGYTF,TGTGCCAGCAGCATCGCTCGGGGCTATGGCTACACCTTC
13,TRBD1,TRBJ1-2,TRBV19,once,CASSKGQGTGYTF,TGTGCCAGTAGTAAAGGACAGGGGACTGGCTACACCTTC
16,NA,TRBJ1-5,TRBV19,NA,CASSRGTAWSNQPQHF,TGTGCCAGTAGTCGAGGGACTGCTTGGAGCAATCAGCCCCAGCATTTT
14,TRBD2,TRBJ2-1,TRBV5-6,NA,CASSFSGTSNEQFF,TGTGCCAGCAGCTTCTCCGGGACTAGCAATGAGCAGTTCTTC
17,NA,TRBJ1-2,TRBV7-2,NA,CASSLGFRVSENYGYTF,TGTGCCAGCAGCTTAGGGTTTAGAGTTTCCGAAAACTATGGCTACACCTTC
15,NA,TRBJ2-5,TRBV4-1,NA,CASSQEGDIQETQYF,TGCGCCAGCAGCCAAGAAGGGGACATTCAAGAGACCCAGTACTTC
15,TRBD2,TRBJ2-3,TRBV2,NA,CASSENSGGQDTQYF,TGTGCCAGCAGTGAAAATAGCGGGGGGCAAGATACGCAGTATTTT
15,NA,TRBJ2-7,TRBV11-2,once,CASRPKGQHSYEQYF,TGTGCCAGCAGGCCAAAGGGGCAGCACTCCTACGAGCAGTACTTC
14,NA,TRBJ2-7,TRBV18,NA,CASSPRQDSYEQYF,TGTGCCAGCTCACCCCGACAGGACTCCTACGAGCAGTACTTC
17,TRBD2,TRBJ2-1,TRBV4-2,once,CASSPSGGNGAYNEQFF,TGTGCCAGCAGCCCATCGGGGGGTAACGGGGCCTACAATGAGCAGTTCTTC
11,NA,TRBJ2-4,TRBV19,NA,CASSIGHIQYF,TGTGCCAGTAGTATAGGGCACATTCAGTACTTC